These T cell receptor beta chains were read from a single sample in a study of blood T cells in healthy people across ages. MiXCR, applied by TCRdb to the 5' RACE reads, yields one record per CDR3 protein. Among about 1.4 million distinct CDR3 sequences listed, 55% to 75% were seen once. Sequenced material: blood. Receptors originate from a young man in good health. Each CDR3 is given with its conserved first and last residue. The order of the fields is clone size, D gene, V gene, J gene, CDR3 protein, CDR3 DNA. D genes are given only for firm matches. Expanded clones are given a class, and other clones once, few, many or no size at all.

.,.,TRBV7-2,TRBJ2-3,CASSPQSGGGRGTDTQYF,TGTGCCAGCAGCCCGCAGTCGGGCGGGGGCCGAGGCACAGATACGCAGTATTTT
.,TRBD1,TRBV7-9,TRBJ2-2,CASSSGDSYTTGDLFF,TGTGCCAGCAGCTCAGGGGACAGCTACACCACCGGGGACCTGTTTTTT
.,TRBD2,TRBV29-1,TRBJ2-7,CSVRGGYEQYF,TGCAGCGTTCGGGGGGGGTACGAGCAGTACTTC
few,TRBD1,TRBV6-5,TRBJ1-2,CASSAQGGVYGYTF,TGTGCCAGCAGTGCCCAGGGGGGCGTCTATGGCTACACCTTC
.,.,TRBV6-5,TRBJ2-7,CASSKQWSHEQYF,TGTGCCAGCAGTAAGCAGTGGAGCCACGAGCAGTACTTC
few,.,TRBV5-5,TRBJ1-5,CASSFREQHRQNQPQHF,TGTGCCAGCAGCTTCAGAGAGCAGCACAGGCAAAATCAGCCCCAGCATTTT
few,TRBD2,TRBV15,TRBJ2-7,CATSNLAGTTYEQYF,TGTGCCACCAGCAATCTAGCGGGAACTACCTACGAGCAGTACTTC
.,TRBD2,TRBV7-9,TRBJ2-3,CASSPRPGTSGSSTDTQYF,TGTGCCAGCAGCCCCCGACCTGGGACTAGCGGGAGTAGCACAGATACGCAGTATTTT
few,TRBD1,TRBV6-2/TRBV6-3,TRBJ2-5,CASTVDRGRNQETQYF,TGTGCCAGCACCGTTGACAGGGGAAGAAACCAAGAGACCCAGTACTTC
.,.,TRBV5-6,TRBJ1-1,CASSPSGATYTEAFF,TGTGCCAGCAGCCCCTCGGGGGCGACCTACACTGAAGCTTTCTTT
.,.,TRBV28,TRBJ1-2,CASSFRGRGKHTF,TGTGCCAGCAGTTTCAGAGGGAGAGGAAAACACACCTTC